This T cell receptor (beta chain) emerged from a study of CD8 T cells in Susac syndrome. In the case of this clonotype: The antigen is unknown.

Study observations and caveats: The authors acknowledged that their TCR sequencing and HLA analysis involved a relatively small number of individuals.

RNA amounts of roughly 0.5 to 1 ug underwent reverse transcription with random hexamers. Across 54 Vbeta and 13 Jbeta, TCR beta CDR3 was amplified with immunoSEQ multiplex PCR. TCRdb reprocessed the immunoSEQ multiplex PCR reads with MiXCR, giving one entry per CDR3 protein. Among about 210,000 distinct CDR3 sequences, 95% were seen once, and the ten largest hold about 0.088%. The CDR3 is made up of 13 amino acids. The V gene lost 0 bases and the J gene lost 6 bases, with 10 bases spanning the gap. Germline values: CDR1 DFQATT, CDR2 SNEGSKA (reference sequence). The multiple sclerosis controls were treatment-naive patients affected by stable or active relapsing-remitting disease. Negative isolation was used for CD8+ and CD4+ T cells, and FACS enrichment was applied to TEMRA cells.

This clonotype was obtained from a human donor with multiple sclerosis. V and J are TRBV20-1 and TRBJ2-3, with D perhaps matching TRBD1 or TRBD2 (5 bases each). Sequenced: CD4+ T cells from PBMCs. The CDR3 loop is CSAREGVGDTQYF. The DNA of the CDR3 is TGCAGTGCTAGAGAGGGGGTGGGGGATACGCAGTATTTT.